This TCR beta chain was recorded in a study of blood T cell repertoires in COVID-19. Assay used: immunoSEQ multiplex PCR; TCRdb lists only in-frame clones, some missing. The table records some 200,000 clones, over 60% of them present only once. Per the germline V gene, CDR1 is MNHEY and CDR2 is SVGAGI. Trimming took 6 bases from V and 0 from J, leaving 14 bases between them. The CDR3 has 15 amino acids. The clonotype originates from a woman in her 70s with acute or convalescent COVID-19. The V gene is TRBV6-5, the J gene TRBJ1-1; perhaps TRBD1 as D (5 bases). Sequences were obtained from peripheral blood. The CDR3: CASRGGTFMNTEAFF. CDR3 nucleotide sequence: TGTGCCAGCAGAGGAGGGACCTTCATGAACACTGAAGCTTTCTTT.